What follows are 21 T cell receptor beta chains derived from one specimen sequenced in a study of regulatory T cells in long-lasting Graves disease (dated by TCRdb to about 2021). Library method: multiplex PCR. Sequencer: Illumina HiSeq 4000. iRepertoire HTBI primers and Arm-PCR amplification of CDR3 regions were used to construct TCR beta libraries. TCRdb took the public reads, trimmed them with fastp at Q25, ran MiXCR for clone calling and kept in-frame beta chains. Records with the same CDR3 protein are collapsed into one entry carrying the most frequent genes and DNA. The sample table shows over 300,000 distinct CDR3 sequences, and around 16% are seen once. The ten largest account for 22% of the sample. The time point label on this specimen signifies: newly diagnosed GD, antithyroid drugs for less than 3 months. For both TCR sequencing and RNA sequencing, RNA was extracted from PBMCs in TRIzol.

Sequences were derived from peripheral blood mononuclear cells (PBMCs), sampled at new diagnosis, from a patient treated with antithyroid drugs. All receptors derive from a female donor with Graves disease.

This clonotype was seen many times. The chain combines TRBV27 with TRBJ1-6; the match to TRBD1 covers 7 bases. J lost 4 bases, V lost 5 bases, and 8 bases had no gene match. The CDR3 has 16 amino acids. Germline V gene sequence: CDR1 MNHEY, CDR2 SMNVEV (reference sequence). CDR3 nucleotide sequence: TGTGCCAGCAGTCTACTTCCGGGACAGTATAATTCACCCCTCCACTTT. Translation: CASSLLPGQYNSPLHF.

The chain uses TRBV19 and TRBJ1-1; D may be TRBD1 (6 bases). Trimming removed 6 bases from V and 0 bases from J, with 17 bases in between. CDR1 and CDR2 from the germline V gene are LNHDA and SQIVND (reference sequence). The CDR3 consists of 16 residues. CDR3 amino acids: CASSQGPDYLNTEAFF. DNA of the CDR3: TGTGCCAGTAGCCAGGGGCCGGATTATTTGAACACTGAAGCTTTCTTT. Full variable domain (remainder filled in from reference TRBV19 and TRBJ1-1): DGGITQSPKYLFRKEGQNVTLSCEQNLNHDAMYWYRQDPGQGLRLIYYSQIVNDFQKGDIAEGYSVSREKKESFPLTVTSAQKNPTAFYLCASSQGPDYLNTEAFFGQGTRLTVV.

The table lists this clonotype with many counts. This chain connects TRBV9 to TRBJ2-3, with TRBD2 matching 7 bases. The CDR3 covers 15 residues. In germline, CDR1 is SGDLS, CDR2 YYNGEE. V was pared by 0 bases and J by 4 bases, with 5 bases of the junction left unmatched. DNA for the CDR3: TGTGCCAGCAGCGTAGATCTGGGAGGGGCAGATACGCAGTATTTT. Residues: CASSVDLGGADTQYF.

There are many counts of this clonotype. The chain couples TRBV12-3 or TRBV12-4 to TRBJ1-2; D unresolved. The V and J ends lost 1 base and 5 bases respectively, with 8 bases between them. The CDR3 contains 13 residues. The CDR3 sequence is CASSLVSWYGYTF. CDR3 nucleotide sequence: TGTGCCAGCAGTTTAGTCTCTTGGTATGGCTACACCTTC.

In its sample, this clonotype was seen a few times. The J gene is TRBJ2-5, the V gene TRBV5-1, with D maybe TRBD1 (5 bases). The germline CDR1 and CDR2 sequences are SGHRS and YFSETQ. The CDR3 loop spans 14 amino acids. The germline V and J ends were trimmed by 0 bases and 3 bases, with 9 bases remaining between them. CDR3 region: CASSLGQQKETQYF. CDR3 DNA: TGCGCCAGCAGCTTGGGACAGCAGAAAGAGACCCAGTACTTC.

In its sample, this clonotype was seen many times. V usage is TRBV28 and J usage is TRBJ2-1; maybe TRBD1 (6 bases). Germline V gene lookup returns CDR1 MDHEN and CDR2 SYDVKM. V lost 5 bases and J 9 bases, leaving 17 bases between the germline ends. This CDR3 contains 14 residues. CDR3 in amino acids: CASSSTGKTGEQFF. DNA for the CDR3: TGTGCCAGCAGTAGTACAGGGAAAACGGGTGAGCAGTTCTTC.

This clonotype occurred many times. This chain connects TRBV28 to TRBJ2-2; D may be TRBD1 (7 bases). CDR1 is MDHEN and CDR2 is SYDVKM in the germline V gene. This CDR3 has 14 residues. Trimming shortened V by 11 bases and J by 1 base, and 14 bases separated the two germline ends. The chain's CDR3 is CAARQGGNTGELFF. CDR3 nucleotides: TGTGCCGCCAGACAGGGAGGGAACACCGGGGAGCTGTTTTTT. Drawing the rest from reference TRBV28 and TRBJ2-2, the complete variable domain is DVKVTQSSRYLVKRTGEKVFLECVQDMDHENMFWYRQDPGLGLRLIYFSYDVKMKEKGDIPEGYSVSREKKERFSLILESASTNQTSMYLCAARQGGNTGELFFGEGSRLTVL.

The V gene is TRBV6-2 or TRBV6-3, the J gene TRBJ1-2; D ambiguous. V lost 5 bases to trimming and J lost 2 bases, with 21 bases between them. Germline CDR1 and CDR2: MNHEY and SVGEGT. CDR3 size: 17 residues. CDR3 in amino acids: CASSERHGVVLNYGYTF. CDR3 nucleotide sequence: TGTGCCAGCAGTGAACGCCATGGGGTAGTCCTCAACTATGGCTACACCTTC.

This clonotype was observed a handful of times. The CDR3 coding sequence is TGTGCCAGCAGCTTGAATGGACAGGCCTCTGACGAGCAGTACTTC. Its translation: CASSLNGQASDEQYF. V usage is TRBV7-3 and J usage is TRBJ2-7; 7 bases fit TRBD1. CDR1 and CDR2 from the germline V gene are SGHTA and FQGTGA. The CDR3 has 15 amino acids. Unmatched junction bases numbered 10, after V lost 3 bases and J lost 5 bases.

V usage is TRBV7-9 and J usage is TRBJ1-4; 8 bases align to TRBD1. Germline loops: CDR1 SEHNR, CDR2 FQNEAQ (reference sequence). Losses at the gene ends were 5 bases for V and 0 bases for J; bases not matched to a gene: 8. The CDR3 totals 17 residues. The CDR3 sequence is CASSQSGQGTTNEKLFF. The CDR3 DNA is TGTGCCAGCAGCCAATCCGGACAGGGCACAACTAATGAAAAACTGTTTTTT.

This clonotype was recorded at least ten times. This chain uses TRBV3-1 with TRBJ2-5, with TRBD2 identical over 11 bases. The V segment lost 1 base and the J segment 4 bases; nucleotides outside the gene matches: 8. The CDR3 contains 17 residues. CDR1 and CDR2 (germline): LGHDT, YNNKEL (reference sequence). The CDR3 is CASSQVLAGAQGETQYF. The CDR3 DNA reads TGTGCCAGCAGCCAAGTACTAGCGGGAGCCCAGGGAGAGACCCAGTACTTC.

This clonotype was observed a handful of times. This may be a read error, as it is one base from a much larger clone. The chain has TRBV6-2 or TRBV6-3 and TRBJ1-1; no clear D. Germline V CDR1 and CDR2: MNHEY, SVGEGT. The CDR3 spans 15 residues. This CDR3 is CASRQFTRMNTEALF. For the CDR3, the DNA is TGTGCCAGCAGGCAATTCACCCGGATGAACACTGAAGCTCTCTTT.

This clonotype has a count of ten or more. The J gene is TRBJ2-1, the V gene TRBV4-3; maybe TRBD1 (6 bases). The CDR3 has 15 amino acids. With 1 base removed from V and 2 bases from J, the gap between germline ends came to 9 bases. Germline assignment: CDR1 LGHNA and CDR2 YSLEER. The CDR3 loop reads CASSQGDTTYNEQFF. The CDR3 nucleotides are TGCGCCAGCAGCCAAGGGGACACCACCTACAATGAGCAGTTCTTC.

This clonotype was detected only a few times. The J gene is TRBJ2-1, the V gene TRBV18; TRBD2 agrees at 13 bases. The CDR3 has 17 residues. Unmatched junction bases numbered 10, after V lost 5 bases and J lost 6 bases. The V gene's germline CDR1 is KGHSH and CDR2 LQKENI. In DNA, the CDR3 is TGTGCCAGCTCAACCAGTCAACTAGCGGGAGGGCTCAATGAGCAGTTCTTC. Amino acid sequence: CASSTSQLAGGLNEQFF.

V gene TRBV7-9 combines with J gene TRBJ2-3, with TRBD2 matching 7 bases. The trim removed 3 bases at V and 4 bases at J, leaving 7 bases unmatched. Germline V gene sequence: CDR1 SEHNR, CDR2 FQNEAQ (reference sequence). The CDR3 runs 15 residues. The CDR3 DNA sequence: TGTGCCAGCAGCTTGCGGTTTGGGAGGGCAGATACGCAGTATTTT. Its translation is CASSLRFGRADTQYF.

This clonotype has ten or more counts. The CDR3 is CASSGGPGTQYF. DNA of the CDR3: TGTGCCAGCAGTGGGGGCCCCGGGACGCAGTATTTT. The V call is TRBV2, the J call TRBJ2-3; TRBD1 might be the D (5 bases). The CDR3 length is 12 residues. Germline loops: CDR1 SNHLY, CDR2 FYNNEI. The V end lost 4 bases, the J end lost 9 bases, and 11 bases lay between the germline ends.

The chain carries TRBV29-1 and TRBJ2-1; no reliable D call. The CDR3 sequence is 12 residues long. Germline V gene lookup returns CDR1 SQVTM and CDR2 ANQGSEA. Trimming took off 3 bases at V and 9 bases at J, with 12 bases between the two ends. CDR3 sequence: CSVDSGVGEQFF. The CDR3, as DNA: TGCAGCGTTGATTCGGGTGTCGGTGAGCAGTTCTTC.

The chain uses TRBV28 and TRBJ2-7; D is unresolved. The CDR3 contains 14 residues. The ends were cut back, 5 bases at V and 3 bases at J, with 14 bases in the middle. Germline CDR1 reads MDHEN; CDR2 reads SYDVKM. CDR3 coding DNA: TGTGCCAGCAGTGGGCCCTTAGGAGTCTACGAGCAGTACTTC. It is translated as CASSGPLGVYEQYF.

This clonotype has only a few counts. A much larger clone differs from this one at a single base, so this may be a read error. The V call is TRBV27, the J call TRBJ2-1; TRBD1 matches 11 bases. The germline V gene encodes CDR1 MNHEY and CDR2 SMNVEV (reference sequence). The CDR3 loop spans 15 amino acids. Trimming cost V 4 bases and J 6 bases; bases outside gene matches: 5. The chain's CDR3 is CASSSGQGACNEQFF. In nucleotides, the CDR3 is TGTGCCAGCAGTTCCGGACAGGGGGCTTGCAATGAGCAGTTCTTC.

This sequence joins TRBV9 and TRBJ1-2; 8 bases fit TRBD1. The CDR3 runs 14 residues. Per the germline V gene, CDR1 is SGDLS and CDR2 is YYNGEE. V was pared by 4 bases and J by 4 bases, with 6 bases of the junction left unmatched. This chain's CDR3 is CASSSTGDFYGYTF. CDR3 coding DNA: TGTGCCAGCAGCTCGACAGGGGACTTCTATGGCTACACCTTC.

The CDR3 bases are TGCAGTGCTGTGACAGGTCATAACACCGGGGAGCTGTTTTTT. It codes for CSAVTGHNTGELFF. The chain links TRBV20-1 to TRBJ2-2, with D possibly TRBD1 on 6 matching bases. The CDR3 runs 14 residues. CDR1 is DFQATT, CDR2 SNEGSKA, per germline (reference sequence). V lost 5 bases, J lost 2 bases, and 12 bases lay in between.